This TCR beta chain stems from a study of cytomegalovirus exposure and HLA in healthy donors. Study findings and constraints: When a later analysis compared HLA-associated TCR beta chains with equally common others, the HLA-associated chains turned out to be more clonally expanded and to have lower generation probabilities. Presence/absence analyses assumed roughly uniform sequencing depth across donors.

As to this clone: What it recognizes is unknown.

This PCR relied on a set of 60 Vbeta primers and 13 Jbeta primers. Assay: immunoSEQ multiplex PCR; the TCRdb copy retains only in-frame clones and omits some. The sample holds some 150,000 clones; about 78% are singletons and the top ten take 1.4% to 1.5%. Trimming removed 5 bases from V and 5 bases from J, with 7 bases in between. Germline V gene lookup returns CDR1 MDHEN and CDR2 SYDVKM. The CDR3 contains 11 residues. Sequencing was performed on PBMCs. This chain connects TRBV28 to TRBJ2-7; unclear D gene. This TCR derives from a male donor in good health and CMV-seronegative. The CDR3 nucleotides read TGTGCCAGCAGTCTACAGAACGAGCAGTACTTC. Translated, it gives CASSLQNEQYF.